The clone carrying this TCR beta chain came up once. This entry belongs to a study of blood T cell repertoires in COVID-19. Study at large: PBMCs, B-cell-depleted T cells, or T cells were the source of the cDNA or gDNA that made up the material.

V was pared by 6 bases and J by 1 base, with 21 bases between. The germline gives CDR1 MNHEY, CDR2 SMNVEV (reference sequence). The CDR3 spans 17 residues. In the original workflow: Estimated nucleated cell counts came from reference gene primer amplification. Assay used: immunoSEQ multiplex PCR; TCRdb lists only in-frame clones, some missing. The DNA was the basis for D and trimming; V, J and clone size are from that table. The repertoire consists of 350,000 to 550,000 clones, with more than 85% occurring once and the leading ten covering approximately 4.3%. Sequencing was performed on peripheral blood. The TCR comes from a woman in her twenties or thirties with acute or convalescent COVID-19. The chain joins TRBV27 to TRBJ1-2, with D possibly being TRBD1 (6 bases). The CDR3, as DNA: TGTGCCAGCAGCTCGGGGGGTTGGGGGGCACGTAACTATGGCTACACCTTC. Residues: CASSSGGWGARNYGYTF.